A single sample gave rise to the 19 T cell receptor beta chains below, sequenced in a study of immune characterization of retroperitoneal liposarcoma (dated by TCRdb to between 2018 and 2021). The library was made by PCR. The reads were generated on a NextSeq 500. TCRdb reran the public reads through fastp at Q25 and MiXCR, keeping productive beta chains. Every CDR3 protein is listed once, alongside the most common genes and DNA of its rows. In all, the sample holds fewer than 8,000 distinct CDR3 sequences, and 43% of those were seen once. Of the sample, more than 9% is held by the ten largest clones. Sequenced input: tumor tissue. These receptors came from a male donor with retroperitoneal liposarcoma.

This clonotype qualifies as medium-sized. This rearrangement joins TRBV6-1 to TRBJ1-6, with 9 bases identical to TRBD1. Germline V CDR1 and CDR2: MNHNS, SASEGT. The CDR3 length is 14 residues. V trimming: 8 bases; J trimming: 6 bases; junction bases outside the gene matches: 5. As DNA, the CDR3 is TGTGCCAGCGGACAGGGGAGTAGTAATTCACCCCTCCACTTT. This gives the protein CASGQGSSNSPLHF.

This chain connects TRBV27 to TRBJ2-1; 8 nucleotides match TRBD1. Trimming at V came to 6 bases and at J to 8 bases, leaving 3 bases not matched to a gene. This CDR3 contains 12 residues. Germline V gene lookup returns CDR1 MNHEY and CDR2 SMNVEV (reference sequence). The CDR3 sequence is CASRLQGDEQFF. The CDR3 DNA sequence: TGTGCCAGCAGATTACAGGGGGATGAGCAGTTCTTC.

This clonotype was recorded at least ten times. V and J are TRBV7-2 and TRBJ2-5, with a tentative D call TRBD2 (6 bases). Germline CDR1 is SGHTA and CDR2 is FQGNSA. The CDR3 is made up of 17 amino acids. V was trimmed by 0 bases and J by 1 base, leaving 15 bases between them. Here the CDR3 DNA reads TGTGCCAGCAGCTTAGCGAGACTAGTTAGGGCCCAAGAGACCCAGTACTTC. Translating gives CASSLARLVRAQETQYF.

Only a few counts were recorded for this clonotype. V is TRBV27 and J is TRBJ2-5; D is perhaps TRBD2 (6 bases). The last part of the DNA fits TRBJ2-7 better; the J call may be wrong. Germline V CDR1 and CDR2: MNHEY, SMNVEV (reference sequence). The CDR3 length is 13 residues. The CDR3 loop is CASSGGEAYEQYF. CDR3 DNA: TGTGCCAGCAGTGGAGGGGAGGCCTACGAGCAGTACTTC.

The chain links TRBV7-2 to TRBJ2-1; perhaps TRBD2 as D (5 bases). This CDR3 is 15 amino acids long. Per germline, CDR1 SGHTA and CDR2 FQGNSA. The V and J ends lost 6 bases and 1 base respectively, with 13 bases between them. The DNA for the CDR3 is TGTGCCAGCAGTTCCTTCAGCGGTTCCTACAATGAGCAGTTCTTC. Residues: CASSSFSGSYNEQFF.

This chain links TRBV7-2 with TRBJ1-1; a weak D match, TRBD1 (5 bases). The germline V gene encodes CDR1 SGHTA and CDR2 FQGNSA. V was cut by 4 bases and J by 1 base, with 10 bases left in between. This CDR3 is built from 14 residues. In nucleotides, the CDR3 is TGTGCCAGCAGCTGGGGACTAGGGAACACTGAAGCTTTCTTT. Its translation: CASSWGLGNTEAFF.

About this clonotype: One junction end disagrees with the germline gene, perhaps due to a read error. The CDR3 DNA is TGTGCCAGCAGCCGGCGACAGAACTACGAGCAGTACTTT. Translating it yields CASSRRQNYEQYF. This chain uses TRBV7-2 with TRBJ2-3; weak D call: TRBD1 (5 bases). This CDR3 region has 13 residues. Germline loops: CDR1 SGHTA, CDR2 FQGNSA.

The chain combines TRBV12-3 or TRBV12-4 with TRBJ2-1; TRBD1 agrees at 7 bases. The CDR3 extends over 13 amino acids. With 6 bases clipped from V and 4 bases from J, the junction kept 3 bases outside the gene matches. This chain's CDR3 is CASRMGQYNEQFF. The CDR3 nucleotides are TGTGCCAGCAGGATGGGACAGTACAATGAGCAGTTCTTC.

A word on this clonotype: The junction departs from germline at one end; a sequencing error may be responsible. The V gene is TRBV6-1, the J gene TRBJ2-6; possibly TRBD1 for D (5 bases). Germline values: CDR1 MNHNS, CDR2 SASEGT. CDR3 length: 15 residues. The CDR3 sequence is CASRPDRSGANVRSF. DNA for the CDR3: TGTGCCAGCCGCCCGGACCGCTCTGGGGCCAACGTCCGGAGTTTC.

The CDR3: CASRRDTSVNYGYTF. CDR3 DNA: TGTGCCAGCAGGCGGGACACGAGCGTTAACTATGGCTACACCTTC. The chain joins TRBV6-1 to TRBJ1-2, with D maybe TRBD1 (6 bases). The CDR3 extends over 15 amino acids. Trimming shortened V by 6 bases and J by 1 base, and 15 bases separated the two germline ends. The V gene's germline CDR1 is MNHNS and CDR2 SASEGT.

J is TRBJ2-4 and V is TRBV7-6, with unresolved D. The end of the DNA aligns better with TRBJ2-7, so the J call may be wrong. The germline V gene encodes CDR1 SGHVS and CDR2 FNYEAQ. CDR3 length: 14 residues. The CDR3 reads CASSLEVQFAEQYF. The CDR3 nucleotides read TGTGCCAGCAGCTTAGAAGTCCAGTTCGCCGAGCAGTACTTC.

V gene TRBV27 combines with J gene TRBJ2-7; 13 bases are shared with TRBD2. Germline assignment: CDR1 MNHEY and CDR2 SMNVEV (reference sequence). After removal of 6 bases from V and 3 bases from J, the junction contained 14 bases not matched to a gene. This CDR3 has 18 amino acids. The CDR3 region is CASRKGLAGTRADYEQYF. The CDR3, as DNA: TGTGCCAGCAGAAAGGGACTAGCGGGAACAAGGGCGGACTACGAGCAGTACTTC.

This clonotype was seen only once. V gene TRBV6-6 combines with J gene TRBJ2-3, with TRBD1 identical over 12 bases. V lost 4 bases to trimming and J lost 0 bases; unmatched junction nucleotides: 2. The CDR3 is 16 amino acids. Germline V CDR1 and CDR2: MNHNY, SVGAGI (reference sequence). The CDR3 spells CASSSGTGGSTDTQYF. In DNA, the CDR3 is TGTGCCAGCAGTTCCGGGACAGGGGGCAGCACAGATACGCAGTATTTT.

By sample share, this clonotype is medium-sized. This sequence joins TRBV6-1 and TRBJ2-5; 10 positions agree with TRBD1. The J call may be faulty, since TRBJ2-7 better matches the DNA end. Germline V CDR1 and CDR2: MNHNS, SASEGT. This CDR3 is built from 14 residues. The CDR3 bases are TGTGCCAGCAGTGAAGGACAGGGGGCATACGAGCAGTACTTC. Protein product: CASSEGQGAYEQYF.

This clonotype has only one observation. The J gene is TRBJ2-5, the V gene TRBV12-3 or TRBV12-4; 13 bases align to TRBD2. The better agreement between TRBJ2-1 and the DNA end casts doubt on the J call. There are 14 residues in the CDR3. DNA of the CDR3: TGTGCCAGCAGTCCCACTAGCGGGAGGGATGAGCAGTTCTTC. Protein sequence: CASSPTSGRDEQFF.

This chain uses TRBV6-6 with TRBJ2-3; 9 bases agree with TRBD2. The CDR3 length is 15 residues. CDR1 is MNHNY, CDR2 SVGAGI, per germline (reference sequence). The J segment lost 2 bases and the V segment lost 6 bases, leaving 6 bases of the junction unmatched. CDR3 DNA sequence: TGTGCCAGCAGATTTAGCGGGGGATACACAGATACGCAGTATTTT. It translates to CASRFSGGYTDTQYF.

This clonotype is medium-sized. The chain is built from TRBV12-3 or TRBV12-4 and TRBJ2-5, with a tentative D call TRBD1 (6 bases). Trimming stripped 7 bases from V and 0 bases from J, with 12 bases between. CDR3 length: 14 residues. CDR3 sequence: CASIGGPNQETQYF. The CDR3 region has the DNA TGTGCCAGCATAGGGGGACCAAACCAAGAGACCCAGTACTTC.

The CDR3 DNA reads TGTGCCAGCAGCCCCTCTACTAGCGGGAAAAACAATGAGCAGTTCTTC. Translation gives CASSPSTSGKNNEQFF. The chain recombines TRBV7-3 with TRBJ2-1; the match to TRBD2 covers 10 bases. CDR1 is SGHTA, CDR2 FQGTGA, per germline. Unmatched junction bases numbered 9, after V lost 5 bases and J lost 5 bases. CDR3 length equals 16 residues.

A few counts support this clonotype. The genes are TRBV27 and TRBJ2-2, with D tentatively TRBD1 (6 bases). The CDR3 is 14 amino acids. Trimming cost V 7 bases and J 4 bases, with 13 bases left between them. Germline values: CDR1 MNHEY, CDR2 SMNVEV (reference sequence). The CDR3 sequence: CASKRVGGTGELFF. For the CDR3, the DNA is TGTGCCAGCAAAAGGGTAGGGGGCACCGGGGAGCTGTTTTTT.